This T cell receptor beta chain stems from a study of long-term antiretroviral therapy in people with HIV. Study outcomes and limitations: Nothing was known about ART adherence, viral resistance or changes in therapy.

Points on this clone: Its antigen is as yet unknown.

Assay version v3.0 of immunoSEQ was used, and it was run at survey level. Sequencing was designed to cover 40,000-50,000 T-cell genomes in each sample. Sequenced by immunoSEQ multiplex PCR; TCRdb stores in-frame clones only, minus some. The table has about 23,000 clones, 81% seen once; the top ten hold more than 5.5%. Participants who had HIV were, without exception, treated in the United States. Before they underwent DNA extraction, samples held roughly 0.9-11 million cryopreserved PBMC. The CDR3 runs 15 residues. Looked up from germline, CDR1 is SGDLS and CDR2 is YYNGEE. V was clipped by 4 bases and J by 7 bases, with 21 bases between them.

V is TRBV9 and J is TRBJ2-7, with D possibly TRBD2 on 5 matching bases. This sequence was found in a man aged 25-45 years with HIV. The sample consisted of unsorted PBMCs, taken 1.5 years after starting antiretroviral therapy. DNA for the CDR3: TGTGCCAGCAGCCCAGCGGTCCATCAGGAATGGGAGCAGTACTTC. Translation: CASSPAVHQEWEQYF.